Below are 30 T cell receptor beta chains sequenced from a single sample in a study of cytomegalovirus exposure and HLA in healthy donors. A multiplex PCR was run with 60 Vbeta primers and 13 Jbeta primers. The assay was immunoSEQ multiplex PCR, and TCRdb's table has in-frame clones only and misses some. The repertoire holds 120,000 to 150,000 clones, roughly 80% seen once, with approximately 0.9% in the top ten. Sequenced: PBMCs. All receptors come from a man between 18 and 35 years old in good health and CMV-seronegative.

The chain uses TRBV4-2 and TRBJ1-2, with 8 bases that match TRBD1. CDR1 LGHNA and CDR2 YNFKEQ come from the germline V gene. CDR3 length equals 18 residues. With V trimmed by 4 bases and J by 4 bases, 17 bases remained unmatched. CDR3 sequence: CASSPQSLTGGDRYGYTF. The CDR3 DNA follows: TGTGCCAGCAGCCCACAATCCCTAACAGGGGGGGATCGCTATGGCTACACCTTC.

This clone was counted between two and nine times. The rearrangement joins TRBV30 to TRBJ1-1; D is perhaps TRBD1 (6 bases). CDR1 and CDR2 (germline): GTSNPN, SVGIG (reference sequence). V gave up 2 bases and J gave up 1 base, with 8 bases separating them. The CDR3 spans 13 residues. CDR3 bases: TGTGCCTGGAGTTTGGGGGCGAACACTGAAGCTTTCTTT. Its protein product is CAWSLGANTEAFF.

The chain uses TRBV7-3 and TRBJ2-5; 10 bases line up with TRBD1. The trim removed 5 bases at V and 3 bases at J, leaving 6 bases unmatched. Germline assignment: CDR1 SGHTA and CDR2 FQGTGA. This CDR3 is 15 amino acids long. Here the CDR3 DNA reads TGTGCCAGCAGCAATTCCGGGACAGGGGAAGAGACCCAGTACTTC. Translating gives CASSNSGTGEETQYF.

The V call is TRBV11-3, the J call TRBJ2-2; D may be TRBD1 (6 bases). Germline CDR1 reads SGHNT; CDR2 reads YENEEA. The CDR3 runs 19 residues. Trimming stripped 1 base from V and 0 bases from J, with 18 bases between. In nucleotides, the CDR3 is TGTGCCAGCAGCTTAGTGGGGTTTGGGGGCAGAACGAACACCGGGGAGCTGTTTTTT. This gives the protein CASSLVGFGGRTNTGELFF.

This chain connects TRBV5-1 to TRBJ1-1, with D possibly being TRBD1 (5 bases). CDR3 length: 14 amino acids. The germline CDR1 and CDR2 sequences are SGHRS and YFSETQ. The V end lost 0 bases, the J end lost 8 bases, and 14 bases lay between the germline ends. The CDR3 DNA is TGCGCCAGCAGCTTGGGGCCCCAGCAGGGCGAAGCTTTCTTT. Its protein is CASSLGPQQGEAFF.

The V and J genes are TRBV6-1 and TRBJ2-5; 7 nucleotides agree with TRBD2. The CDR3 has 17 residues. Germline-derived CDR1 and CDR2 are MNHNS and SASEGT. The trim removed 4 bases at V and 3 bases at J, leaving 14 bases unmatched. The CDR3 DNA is TGTGCCAGCAGTGCCGCGTGGGTAATGGGAGGGAAAGAGACCCAGTACTTC. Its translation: CASSAAWVMGGKETQYF.

This chain's CDR3 is CASSPNRDRPSYEQYF. Here the CDR3 DNA reads TGTGCCAGCAGCCCCAACCGGGACAGGCCTTCCTACGAGCAGTACTTC. The chain uses TRBV11-3 and TRBJ2-7, with 8 positions matching TRBD1. V lost 5 bases, J lost 1 base, and 10 bases stayed unmatched. The CDR3 sequence is 16 residues long. Germline assignment: CDR1 SGHNT and CDR2 YENEEA.

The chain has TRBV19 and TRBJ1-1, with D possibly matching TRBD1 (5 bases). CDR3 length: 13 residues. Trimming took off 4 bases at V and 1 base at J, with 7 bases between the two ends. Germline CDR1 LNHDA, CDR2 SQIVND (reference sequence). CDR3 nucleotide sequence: TGTGCCAGTAGTACAGGGTGGAACACTGAAGCTTTCTTT. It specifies CASSTGWNTEAFF.

CDR3: CASSWTGPNYGYTF. CDR3 nucleotides: TGTGCCAGTAGTTGGACAGGGCCCAACTATGGCTACACCTTC. V is TRBV19 and J is TRBJ1-2; TRBD1 matches 8 bases. The V and J ends lost 5 bases and 2 bases, in that order; junction bases with no gene match: 4. The length of the CDR3 is 14 residues. In germline, CDR1 is LNHDA, CDR2 SQIVND (reference sequence).

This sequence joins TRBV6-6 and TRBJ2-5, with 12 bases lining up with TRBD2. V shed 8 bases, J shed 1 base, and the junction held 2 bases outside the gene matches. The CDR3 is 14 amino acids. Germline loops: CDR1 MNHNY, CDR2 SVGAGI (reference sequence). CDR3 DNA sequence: TGTGCCAGCCGACTAGCGGGGGTCCAAGAGACCCAGTACTTC. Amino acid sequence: CASRLAGVQETQYF.

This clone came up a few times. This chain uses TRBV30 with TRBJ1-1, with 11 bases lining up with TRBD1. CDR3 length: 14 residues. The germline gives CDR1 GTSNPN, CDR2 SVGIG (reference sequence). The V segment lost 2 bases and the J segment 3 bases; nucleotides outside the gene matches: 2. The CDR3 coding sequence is TGTGCCTGGAGTCGGGGACAGGGGGACACTGAAGCTTTCTTT. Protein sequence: CAWSRGQGDTEAFF.

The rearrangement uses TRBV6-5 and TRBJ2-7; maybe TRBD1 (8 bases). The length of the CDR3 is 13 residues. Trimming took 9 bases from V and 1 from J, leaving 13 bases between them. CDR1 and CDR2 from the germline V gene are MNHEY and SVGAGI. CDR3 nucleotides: TGTGCCAGGGGGGGGGACAGGTCCTACGAGCAGTACTTC. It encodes CARGGDRSYEQYF.

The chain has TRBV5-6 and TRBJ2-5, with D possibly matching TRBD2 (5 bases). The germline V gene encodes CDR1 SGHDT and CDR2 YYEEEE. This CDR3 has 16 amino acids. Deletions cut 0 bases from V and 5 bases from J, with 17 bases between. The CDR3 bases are TGTGCCAGCAGCTTGGTTAGGCTTAGGAGAGGGGAGACCCAGTACTTC. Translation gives CASSLVRLRRGETQYF.

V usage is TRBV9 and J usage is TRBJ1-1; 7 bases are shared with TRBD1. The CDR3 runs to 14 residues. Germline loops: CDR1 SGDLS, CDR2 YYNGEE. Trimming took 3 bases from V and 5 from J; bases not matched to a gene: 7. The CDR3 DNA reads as TGTGCCAGCAGCGAGACAGGGTCGGGGACTGAAGCTTTCTTT. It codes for CASSETGSGTEAFF.

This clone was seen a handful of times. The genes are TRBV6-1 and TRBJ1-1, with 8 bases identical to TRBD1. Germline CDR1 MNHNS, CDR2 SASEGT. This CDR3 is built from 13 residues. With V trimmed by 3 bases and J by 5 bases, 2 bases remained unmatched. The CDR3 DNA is TGTGCCAGCAGTGACAGGGGGCGGACTGAAGCTTTCTTT. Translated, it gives CASSDRGRTEAFF.

The CDR3 coding sequence is TGTGCCAGCAGCTCATCAAGCCGCGGGACAGGGTCCTACGAGCAGTACTTC. Its translation: CASSSSSRGTGSYEQYF. V gene TRBV11-1 combines with J gene TRBJ2-7; 9 nucleotides agree with TRBD1. Germline V gene sequence: CDR1 SGHAT, CDR2 FQDESV (reference sequence). Trimming at V came to 4 bases and at J to 1 base, leaving 11 bases not matched to a gene. This CDR3 spans 17 amino acids.

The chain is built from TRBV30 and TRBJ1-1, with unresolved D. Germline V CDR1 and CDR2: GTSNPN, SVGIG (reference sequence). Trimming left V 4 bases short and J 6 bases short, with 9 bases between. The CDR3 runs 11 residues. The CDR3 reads CAWTVFSEAFF. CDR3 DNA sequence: TGTGCCTGGACAGTTTTTTCTGAAGCTTTCTTT.

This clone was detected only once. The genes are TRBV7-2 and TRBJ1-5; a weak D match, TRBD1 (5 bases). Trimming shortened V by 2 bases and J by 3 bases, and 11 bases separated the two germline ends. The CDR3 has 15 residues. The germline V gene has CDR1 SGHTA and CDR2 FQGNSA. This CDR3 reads CASSLMRDSNQPQHF. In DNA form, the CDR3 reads TGTGCCAGCAGCTTAATGCGGGACTCCAATCAGCCCCAGCATTTT.

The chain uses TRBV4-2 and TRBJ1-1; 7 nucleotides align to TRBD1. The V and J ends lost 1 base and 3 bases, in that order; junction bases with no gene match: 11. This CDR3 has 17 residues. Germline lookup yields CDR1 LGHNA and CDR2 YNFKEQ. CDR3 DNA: TGTGCCAGCAGCCAAGGTAACAGGGGAGGAATTTACACTGAAGCTTTCTTT. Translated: CASSQGNRGGIYTEAFF.

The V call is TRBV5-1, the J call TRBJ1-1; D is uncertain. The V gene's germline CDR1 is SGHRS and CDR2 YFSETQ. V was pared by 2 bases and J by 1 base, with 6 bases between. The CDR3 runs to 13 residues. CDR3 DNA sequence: TGCGCCAGCAGCTTCGGTCGGAACACTGAAGCTTTCTTT. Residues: CASSFGRNTEAFF.

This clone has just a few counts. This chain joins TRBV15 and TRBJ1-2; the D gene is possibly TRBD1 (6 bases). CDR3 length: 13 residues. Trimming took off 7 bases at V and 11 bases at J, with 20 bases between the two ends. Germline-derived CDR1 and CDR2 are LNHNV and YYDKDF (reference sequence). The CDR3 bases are TGTGCCACCACCGATCTAAGGGGGGGGAATTACACCTTC. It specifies CATTDLRGGNYTF.

The CDR3 nucleotides read TGTGCCAGCAGCTTGGCATGGACTTCTGGGGCCAACGTCCTGACTTTC. It translates to CASSLAWTSGANVLTF. The rearrangement joins TRBV5-6 to TRBJ2-6, with a weak D call TRBD2 (5 bases). The germline CDR1 and CDR2 sequences are SGHDT and YYEEEE. CDR3 size: 16 residues. The V end lost 0 bases, the J end lost 1 base, and 8 bases lay between the germline ends.

The CDR3 reads CASSVGQGDYEQFF. In nucleotides, the CDR3 is TGTGCCAGCAGCGTCGGACAGGGGGATTATGAGCAGTTCTTC. This chain joins TRBV9 and TRBJ2-1; 10 bases are shared with TRBD1. CDR1 is SGDLS, CDR2 YYNGEE, per germline. Trimming removed 2 bases from V and 8 bases from J; junction bases left unmatched: 4. This CDR3 spans 14 amino acids. The variable domain in full, with the rest retrieved from reference TRBV9 and TRBJ2-1, is DSGVTQTPKHLITATGQRVTLRCSPRSGDLSVYWYQQSLDQGLQFLIQYYNGEERAKGNILERFSAQQFPDLHSELNLSSLELGDSALYFCASSVGQGDYEQFFGPGTRLTVL.

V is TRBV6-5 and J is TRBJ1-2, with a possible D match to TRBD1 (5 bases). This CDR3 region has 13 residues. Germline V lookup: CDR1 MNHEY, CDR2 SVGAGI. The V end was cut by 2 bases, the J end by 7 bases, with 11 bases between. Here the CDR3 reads CASSYGGVGGYTF. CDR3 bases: TGTGCCAGCAGTTACGGGGGGGTAGGTGGCTACACCTTC.

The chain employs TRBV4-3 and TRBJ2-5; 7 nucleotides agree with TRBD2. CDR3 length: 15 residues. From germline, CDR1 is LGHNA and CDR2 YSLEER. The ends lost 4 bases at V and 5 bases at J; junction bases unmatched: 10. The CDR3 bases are TGCGCCAGCAGCCGGAGGGGCGGGGGACGGGAGACCCAGTACTTC. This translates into CASSRRGGGRETQYF.

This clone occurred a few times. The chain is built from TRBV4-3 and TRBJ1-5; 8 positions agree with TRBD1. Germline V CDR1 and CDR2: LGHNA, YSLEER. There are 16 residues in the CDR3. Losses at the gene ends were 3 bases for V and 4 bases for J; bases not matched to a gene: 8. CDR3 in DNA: TGCGCCAGCAGCCAGGCACGGACAGGGAGAAATCAGCCCCAGCATTTT. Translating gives CASSQARTGRNQPQHF.

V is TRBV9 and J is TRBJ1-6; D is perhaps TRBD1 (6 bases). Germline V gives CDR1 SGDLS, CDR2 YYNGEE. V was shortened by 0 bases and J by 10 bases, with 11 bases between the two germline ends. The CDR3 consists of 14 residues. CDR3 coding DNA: TGTGCCAGCAGCGTAGAGGGGGATCGCTCACCCCTCCACTTT. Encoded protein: CASSVEGDRSPLHF. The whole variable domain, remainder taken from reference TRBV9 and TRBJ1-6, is DSGVTQTPKHLITATGQRVTLRCSPRSGDLSVYWYQQSLDQGLQFLIQYYNGEERAKGNILERFSAQQFPDLHSELNLSSLELGDSALYFCASSVEGDRSPLHFGNGTRLTVT.

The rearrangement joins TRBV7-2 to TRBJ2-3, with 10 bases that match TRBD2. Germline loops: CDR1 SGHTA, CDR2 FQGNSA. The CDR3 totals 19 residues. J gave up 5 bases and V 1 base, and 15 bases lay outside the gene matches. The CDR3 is CASSLVELAGLGDEDTQYF. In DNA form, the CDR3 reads TGTGCCAGCAGCTTAGTCGAACTAGCGGGGCTGGGGGATGAAGATACGCAGTATTTT.

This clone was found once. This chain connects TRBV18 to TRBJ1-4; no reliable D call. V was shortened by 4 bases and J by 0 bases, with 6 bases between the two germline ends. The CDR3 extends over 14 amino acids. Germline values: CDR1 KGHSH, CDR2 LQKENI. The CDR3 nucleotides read TGTGCCAGCTCACTGTCAGCAACTAATGAAAAACTGTTTTTT. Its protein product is CASSLSATNEKLFF.

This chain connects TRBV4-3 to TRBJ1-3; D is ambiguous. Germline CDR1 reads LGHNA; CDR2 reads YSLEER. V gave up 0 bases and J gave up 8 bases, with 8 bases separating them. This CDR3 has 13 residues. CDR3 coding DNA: TGCGCCAGCAGCCAAGATCACCGAGACACCATATATTTT. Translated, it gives CASSQDHRDTIYF.